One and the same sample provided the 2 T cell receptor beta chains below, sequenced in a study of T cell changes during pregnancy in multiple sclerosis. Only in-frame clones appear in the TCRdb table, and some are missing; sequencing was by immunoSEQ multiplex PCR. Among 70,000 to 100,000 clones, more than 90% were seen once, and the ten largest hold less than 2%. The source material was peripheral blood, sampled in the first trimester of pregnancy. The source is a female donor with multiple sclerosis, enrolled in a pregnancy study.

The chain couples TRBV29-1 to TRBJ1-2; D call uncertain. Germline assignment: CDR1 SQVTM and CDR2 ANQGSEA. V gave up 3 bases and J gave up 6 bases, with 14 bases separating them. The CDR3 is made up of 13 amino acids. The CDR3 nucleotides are TGCAGCGTTGACCCCGGCGCCAGGCATGGCTACACCTTC. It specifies CSVDPGARHGYTF.

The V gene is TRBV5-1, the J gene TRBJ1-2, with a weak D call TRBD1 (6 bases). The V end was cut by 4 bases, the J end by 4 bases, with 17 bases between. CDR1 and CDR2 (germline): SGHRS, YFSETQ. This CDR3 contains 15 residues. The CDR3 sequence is CASSADTRGGYGYTF. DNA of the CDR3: TGCGCCAGCAGCGCCGATACCAGGGGTGGCTATGGCTACACCTTC.